The 19 T cell receptor beta chains below all came from one sample that was sequenced in a study of control samples from healthy donors and cancer patients. Sequencing was performed with immunoSEQ multiplex PCR; in TCRdb, only in-frame clones are kept and a portion is missing. The sample includes roughly 120,000 clones, roughly 90% of them seen just once. Input material: blood. The source is a man between 45 and 60 years old in good health.

The chain couples TRBV6-1 to TRBJ2-7; unclear D gene. The CDR3 totals 13 residues. V was clipped by 7 bases and J by 5 bases, with 15 bases between them. In germline, CDR1 is MNHNS, CDR2 SASEGT. The CDR3 sequence: CASTMSGLDEQYF. In nucleotides, the CDR3 is TGTGCCAGCACCATGTCCGGATTGGACGAGCAGTACTTC.

The V call is TRBV18, the J call TRBJ2-3; 7 nucleotides line up with TRBD1. Germline assignment: CDR1 KGHSH and CDR2 LQKENI. Germline trimming cut 3 bases from V and 1 base from J; bases unmatched to any gene: 4. The CDR3 length is 15 residues. This chain's CDR3 is CASSPWDSGTDTQYF. In DNA form, the CDR3 reads TGTGCCAGCTCACCTTGGGACAGTGGCACAGATACGCAGTATTTT.

This chain uses TRBV19 with TRBJ2-5, with 10 bases lining up with TRBD1. The junction had 10 bases not matched to a gene; V was cut back by 4 bases and J by 5 bases. In germline, CDR1 is LNHDA, CDR2 SQIVND (reference sequence). The CDR3 loop spans 16 amino acids. Here the CDR3 DNA reads TGTGCCAGTAGTAACCCGGGACAGGGGCTCCCGGAGACCCAGTACTTC. As protein: CASSNPGQGLPETQYF.

The chain uses TRBV3-1 (or the pseudogene TRBV3-2) and TRBJ1-2; TRBD1 matches 8 bases. The germline V gene encodes CDR1 LGHDT and CDR2 YNNKEL (reference sequence). V shed 0 bases and J 5 bases; nucleotides not matched to a gene: 8. This CDR3 comprises 16 residues. For the CDR3, the DNA is TGTGCCAGCAGCCAAGACGCAGGGGGCCCGCCGTATGGCTACACCTTC. Amino acids: CASSQDAGGPPYGYTF.

This clone has more than one count but fewer than ten. The chain links TRBV19 to TRBJ2-5, with 8 bases matching TRBD1. Germline trimming cut 6 bases from V and 4 bases from J; bases unmatched to any gene: 7. This CDR3 is 14 amino acids long. Per the germline V gene, CDR1 is LNHDA and CDR2 is SQIVND (reference sequence). CDR3 DNA sequence: TGTGCCAGTAGCGGACAGGGTAGTGGAGAGACCCAGTACTTC. Its protein is CASSGQGSGETQYF.

This chain connects TRBV12-3 or TRBV12-4 to TRBJ1-4, with D perhaps matching TRBD1 (5 bases). Trimming removed 3 bases from V and 6 bases from J, with 8 bases in between. The CDR3 spans 13 residues. CDR3 coding DNA: TGTGCCAGCAGTTTCAGAGGGGATGAAAAACTGTTTTTT. Amino acid sequence: CASSFRGDEKLFF.

J is TRBJ1-3 and V is TRBV28; D not resolved. The CDR3 is made up of 13 amino acids. Germline CDR1 and CDR2: MDHEN and SYDVKM. Trimming pared 4 bases from V and 3 bases from J, leaving 7 bases between. The chain's CDR3 is CASSSTDGNTIYF. As DNA, the CDR3 is TGTGCCAGCAGTTCAACAGATGGAAACACCATATATTTT. The full variable domain, with the rest looked up from reference TRBV28 and TRBJ1-3, is DVKVTQSSRYLVKRTGEKVFLECVQDMDHENMFWYRQDPGLGLRLIYFSYDVKMKEKGDIPEGYSVSREKKERFSLILESASTNQTSMYLCASSSTDGNTIYFGEGSWLTVV.

The chain links TRBV5-6 to TRBJ2-7, with 9 bases aligning to TRBD2. Germline CDR1 and CDR2: SGHDT and YYEEEE. There are 14 residues in the CDR3. V shed 4 bases, J shed 5 bases, and the junction held 7 bases outside the gene matches. The CDR3 is CASSTRTSVHEQYF. The CDR3, as DNA: TGTGCCAGCAGCACCAGGACTAGCGTACACGAGCAGTACTTC.

The chain is built from TRBV10-2 and TRBJ2-4, with D unclear. V lost 5 bases and J 0 bases, leaving 11 bases between the germline ends. Germline CDR1 reads WSHSY; CDR2 reads SAAADI. The CDR3 has 15 amino acids. This CDR3 reads CASSTEVLAKNIQYF. Here the CDR3 DNA reads TGCGCCAGCAGTACAGAGGTTTTAGCCAAAAACATTCAGTACTTC.

This sequence joins TRBV12-3 or TRBV12-4 and TRBJ1-1; no firm D call. The CDR3 length is 12 residues. Trimming took off 8 bases at V and 0 bases at J, with 7 bases between the two ends. CDR3 protein: CASAPMNTEAFF. For the CDR3, the DNA is TGTGCCAGCGCCCCAATGAACACTGAAGCTTTCTTT.

DNA of the CDR3: TGCAGTGCTAGTGGTTCAGGGGGTGCGACTGAAGCTTTCTTT. Amino acids: CSASGSGGATEAFF. The chain recombines TRBV20-1 with TRBJ1-1, with 7 bases matching TRBD1. Trimming cost V 3 bases and J 5 bases; bases outside gene matches: 9. The CDR3 is 14 residues long. Germline CDR1 and CDR2: DFQATT and SNEGSKA (reference sequence).

The genes are TRBV21-1 and TRBJ1-2; the listed D gene, TRBD1, was not tested against the DNA. TRBV21-1 is reported as a pseudogene. This CDR3 contains 13 residues. The chain's CDR3 is CASSPKLAYGYTF. CDR3 bases: TGTGCCAGCAGCCCCAAGTTGGCCTATGGCTACACCTTC.

This clone was seen only once. The chain is built from TRBV6-4 and TRBJ1-2; a weak D match, TRBD1 (6 bases). The CDR3 spans 13 residues. V lost 3 bases and J lost 4, with 9 bases in between. Germline V gene data show CDR1 as MRHNA and CDR2 as SNTAGT. The CDR3 region is CASSDLRGYGYTF. The CDR3 region has the DNA TGTGCCAGCAGTGATCTCAGGGGCTATGGCTACACCTTC.

The J gene is TRBJ2-3, the V gene TRBV27, with TRBD1 matching over 9 bases. V shed 5 bases and J 4 bases; nucleotides not matched to a gene: 4. Germline CDR1 and CDR2: MNHEY and SMNVEV (reference sequence). This CDR3 has 14 residues. The CDR3 nucleotides are TGTGCCAGCAGTCCTTGGACAGGGGCAGATACGCAGTATTTT. This gives the protein CASSPWTGADTQYF.

The CDR3 here is CASSLGPSNYGYTF. CDR3 nucleotides: TGTGCCAGCAGCTTGGGGCCCTCTAACTATGGCTACACCTTC. The V gene is TRBV5-6, the J gene TRBJ1-2; no reliable D call. Germline V gene sequence: CDR1 SGHDT, CDR2 YYEEEE. V dropped 0 bases and J dropped 0 bases, with 6 bases sitting between them. CDR3 length equals 14 residues. The full variable domain, with the rest looked up from reference TRBV5-6 and TRBJ1-2, is DAGVTQSPTHLIKTRGQQVTLRCSPKSGHDTVSWYQQALGQGPQFIFQYYEEEERQRGNFPDRFSGHQFPNYSSELNVNALLLGDSALYLCASSLGPSNYGYTFGSGTRLTVV.

The chain combines TRBV7-7 with TRBJ2-2, with 7 bases matching TRBD1. Losses at the gene ends were 6 bases for V and 6 bases for J; bases not matched to a gene: 7. Germline V gene data show CDR1 as SSHAT and CDR2 as FNYEAQ (reference sequence). The CDR3 consists of 14 residues. CDR3 DNA sequence: TGTGCCAGCAGACTAGACAGGGTATCCGGGGAGCTGTTTTTT. This gives the protein CASRLDRVSGELFF.

J is TRBJ2-2 and V is TRBV7-2; no firm D call. Trimming shortened V by 1 base and J by 7 bases, and 4 bases separated the two germline ends. This CDR3 contains 12 residues. Germline-derived CDR1 and CDR2 are SGHTA and FQGNSA. For the CDR3, the DNA is TGTGCCAGCAGCTTAGGGAGCGGGGAGCTGTTTTTT. Translation gives CASSLGSGELFF.

The chain joins TRBV29-1 to TRBJ1-2; D remains unclear. Trimming took 6 bases from V and 8 from J, leaving 25 bases between them. This CDR3 has 15 amino acids. Germline CDR1 reads SQVTM; CDR2 reads ANQGSEA. The CDR3 sequence: CSVANSPSYVEGYTF. CDR3 nucleotide sequence: TGCAGCGTGGCTAATTCGCCTTCCTACGTGGAAGGCTACACCTTC.

This clone was recorded only once. V is TRBV13 and J is TRBJ2-5, with D perhaps given as TRBD1 or TRBD2 (6 bases each). V was clipped by 8 bases and J by 2 bases, with 18 bases between them. CDR1 PRHDT and CDR2 FYEKMQ come from the germline V gene (reference sequence). The CDR3 runs 15 residues. CDR3 nucleotides: TGTGCCAGCCGCCAAACGGGGGCGGGACAAGAGACCCAGTACTTC. This gives the protein CASRQTGAGQETQYF.